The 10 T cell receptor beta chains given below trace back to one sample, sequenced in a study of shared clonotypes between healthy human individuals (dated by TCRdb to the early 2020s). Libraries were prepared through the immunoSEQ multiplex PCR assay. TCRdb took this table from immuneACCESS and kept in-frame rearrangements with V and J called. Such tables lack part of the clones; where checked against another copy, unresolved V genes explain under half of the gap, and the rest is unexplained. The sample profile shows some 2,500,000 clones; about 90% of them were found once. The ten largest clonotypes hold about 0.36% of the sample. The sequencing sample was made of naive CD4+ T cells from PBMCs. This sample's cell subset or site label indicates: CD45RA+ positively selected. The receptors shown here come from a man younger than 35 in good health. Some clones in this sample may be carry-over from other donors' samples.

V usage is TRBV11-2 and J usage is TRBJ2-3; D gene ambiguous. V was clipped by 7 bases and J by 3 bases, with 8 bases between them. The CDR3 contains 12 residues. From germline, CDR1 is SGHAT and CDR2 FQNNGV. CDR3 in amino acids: CASTQFTDTQYF. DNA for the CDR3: TGTGCCAGCACCCAGTTTACAGATACGCAGTATTTT.

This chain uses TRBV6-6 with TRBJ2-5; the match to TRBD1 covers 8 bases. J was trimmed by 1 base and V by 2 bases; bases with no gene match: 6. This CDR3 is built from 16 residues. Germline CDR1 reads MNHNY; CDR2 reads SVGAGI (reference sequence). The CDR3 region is CASSYGDRWGQETQYF. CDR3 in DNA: TGTGCCAGCAGTTACGGGGACAGGTGGGGCCAAGAGACCCAGTACTTC.

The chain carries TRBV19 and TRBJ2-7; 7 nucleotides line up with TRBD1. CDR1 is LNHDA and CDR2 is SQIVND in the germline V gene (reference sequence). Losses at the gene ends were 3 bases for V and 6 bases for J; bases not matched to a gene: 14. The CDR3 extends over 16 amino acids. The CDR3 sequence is CASSISTGALGGEQYF. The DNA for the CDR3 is TGTGCCAGTAGTATCTCCACAGGGGCCCTGGGTGGCGAGCAGTACTTC.

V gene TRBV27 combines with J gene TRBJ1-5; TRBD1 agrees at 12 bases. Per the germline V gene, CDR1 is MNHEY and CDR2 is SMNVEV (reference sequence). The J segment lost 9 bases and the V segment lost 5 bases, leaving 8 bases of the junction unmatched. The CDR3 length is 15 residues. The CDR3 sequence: CASSTGTGGGGPQHF. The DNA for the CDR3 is TGTGCCAGCAGTACCGGGACAGGGGGCGGGGGGCCCCAGCATTTT.

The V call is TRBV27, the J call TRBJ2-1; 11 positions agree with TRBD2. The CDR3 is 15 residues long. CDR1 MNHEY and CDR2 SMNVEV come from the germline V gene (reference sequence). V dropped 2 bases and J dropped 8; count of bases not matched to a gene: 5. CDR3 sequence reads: CASSLISGRVHEQFF. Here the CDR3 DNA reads TGTGCCAGCAGTTTAATTAGCGGGAGGGTGCATGAGCAGTTCTTC.

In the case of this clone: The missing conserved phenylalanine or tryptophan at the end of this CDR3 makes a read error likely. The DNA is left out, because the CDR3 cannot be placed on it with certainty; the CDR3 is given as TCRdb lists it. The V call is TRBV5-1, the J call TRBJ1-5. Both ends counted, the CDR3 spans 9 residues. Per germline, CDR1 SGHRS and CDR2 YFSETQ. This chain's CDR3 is CASSLDPPS.

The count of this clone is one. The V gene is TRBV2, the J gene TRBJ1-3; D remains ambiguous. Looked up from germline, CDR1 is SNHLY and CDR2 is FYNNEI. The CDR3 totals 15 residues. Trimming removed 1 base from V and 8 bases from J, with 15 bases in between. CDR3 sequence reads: CASSEVQASRDTIYF. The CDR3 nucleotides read TGTGCCAGCAGTGAAGTCCAGGCGTCCCGGGACACCATATATTTT.

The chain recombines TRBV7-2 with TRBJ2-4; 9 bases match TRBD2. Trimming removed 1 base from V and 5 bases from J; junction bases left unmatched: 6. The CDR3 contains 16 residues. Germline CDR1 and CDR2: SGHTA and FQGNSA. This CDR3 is CASSLGGGRGQNIQYF. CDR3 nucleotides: TGTGCCAGCAGCTTAGGGGGCGGGAGGGGTCAAAACATTCAGTACTTC.

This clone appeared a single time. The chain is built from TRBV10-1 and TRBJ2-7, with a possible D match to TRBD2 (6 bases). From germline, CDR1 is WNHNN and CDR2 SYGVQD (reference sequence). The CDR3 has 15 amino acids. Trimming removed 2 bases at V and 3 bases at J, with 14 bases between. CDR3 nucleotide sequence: TGCGCCAGCAGTGAGGAGGACTACCTTGACTACGAGCAGTACTTC. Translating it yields CASSEEDYLDYEQYF.

This CDR3 is CASSLSSGSRAQYF. The CDR3 nucleotides are TGTGCCAGCAGCTTGTCTAGCGGGAGTAGAGCGCAGTATTTT. The rearrangement links TRBV7-9 to TRBJ2-3, with 10 bases fitting TRBD2. V lost 3 bases, J lost 10 bases, and 7 bases stayed unmatched. The CDR3 runs 14 residues. Germline loops: CDR1 SEHNR, CDR2 FQNEAQ (reference sequence). The full variable domain, rest sourced from reference TRBV7-9 and TRBJ2-3, is DTGVSQNPRHKITKRGQNVTFRCDPISEHNRLYWYRQTLGQGPEFLTYFQNEAQLEKSRLLSDRFSAERPKGSFSTLEIQRTEQGDSAMYLCASSLSSGSRAQYFGPGTRLTVL.